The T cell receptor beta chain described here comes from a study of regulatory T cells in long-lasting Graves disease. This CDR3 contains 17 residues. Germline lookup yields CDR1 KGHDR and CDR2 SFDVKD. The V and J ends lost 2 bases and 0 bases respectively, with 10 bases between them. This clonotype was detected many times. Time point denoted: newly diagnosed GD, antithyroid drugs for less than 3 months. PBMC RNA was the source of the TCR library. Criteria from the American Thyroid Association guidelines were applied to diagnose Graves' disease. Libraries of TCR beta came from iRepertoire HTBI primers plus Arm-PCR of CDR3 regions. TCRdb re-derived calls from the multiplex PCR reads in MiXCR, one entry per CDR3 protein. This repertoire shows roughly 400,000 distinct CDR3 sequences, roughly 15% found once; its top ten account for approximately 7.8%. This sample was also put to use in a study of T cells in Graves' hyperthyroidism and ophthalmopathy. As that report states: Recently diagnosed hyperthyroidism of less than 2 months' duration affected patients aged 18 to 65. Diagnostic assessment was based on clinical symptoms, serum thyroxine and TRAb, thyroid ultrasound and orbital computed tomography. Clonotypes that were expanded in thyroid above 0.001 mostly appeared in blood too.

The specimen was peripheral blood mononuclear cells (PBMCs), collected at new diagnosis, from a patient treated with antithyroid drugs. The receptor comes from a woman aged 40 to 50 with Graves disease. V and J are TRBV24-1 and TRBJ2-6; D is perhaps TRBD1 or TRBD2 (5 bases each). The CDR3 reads CATSDWDRSSGANVLTF. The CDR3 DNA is TGTGCCACCAGTGATTGGGACCGCAGCTCTGGGGCCAACGTCCTGACTTTC.